Listed here is a single TCR beta chain. Its antigen is unknown. TCRdb called the 5' RACE reads again in MiXCR, with one record for every CDR3 protein. The repertoire consists of about 260,000 distinct CDR3 sequences, with about 20% occurring once and the leading ten covering about 8%. The sample is drawn from a study of CD8 T cells in ankylosing spondylitis. Findings and caveats of the study: Ankylosing spondylitis blood appeared to be characterized by a TCR beta motif of roughly eight highly homologous variants. Matched ankylosing spondylitis synovial fluid reportedly showed significant enrichment of disease-linked clones. In reactive arthritis synovial fluid and blood, some motif variants had been reported before.

The CDR3 contains 16 residues. Germline V gene lookup returns CDR1 MGHRA and CDR2 YSYEKL. V gave up 4 bases and J gave up 1 base; unmatched junction bases: 3. The J gene is TRBJ2-5, the V gene TRBV4-1, with TRBD2 identical over 13 bases. The sample was blood, either unsorted or a sorted T cell fraction (not recorded which). This clonotype was obtained from a male donor with ankylosing spondylitis or in good health (not recorded which). The CDR3: CASSPLAGGLQETQYF. CDR3 DNA sequence: TGCGCCAGCAGCCCACTAGCGGGAGGGCTCCAAGAGACCCAGTACTTC.